Sequencing of this TCR beta chain was carried out in a study of T cells after yellow fever vaccination. From germline, CDR1 is LNHNV and CDR2 YYDKDF (reference sequence). The CDR3 is 15 amino acids. V was shortened by 0 bases and J by 8 bases, with 16 bases between the two germline ends. General observations from the study: A limited proportion of clonotypes was detected within both the CD4 and CD8 compartments. At 96% for CD4 and about 91% for CD8, most primary-vaccination clones showed up again after the booster. Contamination by abundant bulk-population clonotypes could be present in FACS-sorted repertoires.

Note on this clonotype: The antigen is undetermined.

Via MiXCR, TCRdb re-called the 5' RACE reads, giving one row per CDR3 protein. This sample carries around 600,000 distinct CDR3 sequences, around 12% of them seen once, and the ten largest clones take 14% to 15%. This TCR was recovered from a young man who received the YFV17D yellow fever vaccine. The chain links TRBV15 to TRBJ1-2; no reliable D call. The sample consisted of PBMCs, taken on the day of the yellow fever booster vaccination. As DNA, the CDR3 is TGTGCCACCAGCAGAGATCGAACGGCCTCCGGGGGCTACACCTTC. This translates into CATSRDRTASGGYTF.